These 25 T cell receptor beta chains were sequenced from one sample in a study of T cells in Graves' hyperthyroidism and ophthalmopathy. Regions amplified from RNA transcripts were the TCR beta CDR3 regions. RT-PCR in the first round (using the HTBI primer set) targeted the TCR CDR3. One entry per CDR3 protein, called by TCRdb with MiXCR from the multiplex PCR reads. The sample lists some 270,000 distinct CDR3 sequences, 13% seen once, with almost 8% in the top ten. What was sequenced was blood. The receptors come from a woman in her twenties or thirties with Graves' hyperthyroidism that later progressed to Graves' ophthalmopathy.

This clonotype was recorded many times. This chain uses TRBV28 with TRBJ1-2, with 7 bases that match TRBD1. With 1 base clipped from V and 8 bases from J, the junction kept 10 bases outside the gene matches. The CDR3 runs to 15 residues. Germline CDR1 is MDHEN and CDR2 is SYDVKM. The CDR3 reads CASSLSQITGDGYTF. CDR3 nucleotide sequence: TGTGCCAGCAGTTTATCCCAAATTACAGGGGACGGCTACACCTTC.

This clonotype was detected many times. This chain uses TRBV7-2 with TRBJ1-2; TRBD1 matches at 8 bases. Germline CDR1 and CDR2: SGHTA and FQGNSA. V shed 7 bases and J 3 bases; nucleotides not matched to a gene: 10. The CDR3 runs 15 residues. The CDR3 DNA reads as TGTGCCAGCACCAAACCGACAGGGGACCACTATGGCTACACCTTC. It is translated as CASTKPTGDHYGYTF. Together with reference TRBV7-2 and TRBJ1-2, the CDR3 gives the full variable domain: GAGVSQSPSNKVTEKGKDVELRCDPISGHTALYWYRQSLGQGLEFLIYFQGNSAPDKSGLPSDRFSAERTGGSVSTLTIQRTQQEDSAVYLCASTKPTGDHYGYTFGSGTRLTVV.

About this clonotype itself: A much larger clone differs from this one at a single base, so this may be a read error. The chain joins TRBV12-3 or TRBV12-4 to TRBJ2-1; TRBD1 matches at 9 bases. CDR3 size: 17 residues. J was trimmed by 6 bases and V by 1 base; bases with no gene match: 10. CDR3 nucleotide sequence: TGTGCCAGCAGTTTAGTTGGAGAGGACAGGGGAATCAATGAGCAGTTCTTC. As protein: CASSLVGEDRGINEQFF.

This clonotype was recorded at least ten times. The V gene is TRBV12-3 or TRBV12-4, the J gene TRBJ2-2; 8 bases are shared with TRBD2. V trimming: 7 bases; J trimming: 7 bases; junction bases outside the gene matches: 11. CDR3 length: 15 residues. CDR3 protein: CASTPEAGVNGELFF. CDR3 bases: TGTGCCAGCACCCCTGAAGCGGGAGTTAACGGGGAGCTGTTTTTT.

The genes are TRBV5-6 and TRBJ2-7, with D possibly TRBD1 on 5 matching bases. This CDR3 contains 14 residues. Germline CDR1 and CDR2: SGHDT and YYEEEE. The germline V and J ends were trimmed by 0 bases and 2 bases, with 9 bases remaining between them. The CDR3: CASSLVGVPYEQYF. The CDR3 nucleotides read TGTGCCAGCAGCTTGGTAGGGGTTCCCTACGAGCAGTACTTC.

This clonotype was seen many times. This chain joins TRBV13 and TRBJ2-2, with D unclear. The CDR3 spans 14 residues. Deletions cut 3 bases from V and 3 bases from J, with 8 bases between. Germline V CDR1 and CDR2: PRHDT, FYEKMQ (reference sequence). Here the CDR3 DNA reads TGTGCCAGCAGCTTCCGGGTCGACACCGGGGAGCTGTTTTTT. It codes for CASSFRVDTGELFF.

The chain recombines TRBV11-2 with TRBJ2-7; no clear D. The CDR3 covers 14 residues. The ends were cut back, 4 bases at V and 7 bases at J, with 17 bases in the middle. Germline V CDR1 and CDR2: SGHAT, FQNNGV. CDR3 bases: TGTGCCAGCAGCTCCATAGCCGGTTCTGTGGAGCAGTACTTC. It specifies CASSSIAGSVEQYF.

This clonotype was seen a few times. The chain employs TRBV28 and TRBJ2-3; 8 bases line up with TRBD2. Germline CDR1 is MDHEN and CDR2 is SYDVKM. CDR3 length: 15 amino acids. J gave up 4 bases and V 4 bases, and 7 bases lay outside the gene matches. CDR3 coding DNA: TGTGCCAGCAGTTACCGGGAGGGCCGAGCAGATACGCAGTATTTT. It codes for CASSYREGRADTQYF.

This clonotype was seen many times. This sequence joins TRBV3-1 and TRBJ2-5; D is undetermined. CDR3 size: 12 residues. The V gene lost 8 bases and the J gene lost 5 bases, with 12 bases spanning the gap. Looked up from germline, CDR1 is LGHDT and CDR2 is YNNKEL (reference sequence). CDR3 sequence reads: CASSFQWETQYF. In nucleotides, the CDR3 is TGTGCCAGCTCGTTCCAATGGGAGACCCAGTACTTC.

The chain is built from TRBV27 and TRBJ1-2; TRBD1 might be the D (5 bases). V was cut by 5 bases and J by 0 bases, with 16 bases left in between. There are 16 residues in the CDR3. Germline V gene data show CDR1 as MNHEY and CDR2 as SMNVEV (reference sequence). CDR3 in DNA: TGTGCCAGCAGTCCCCAAAGTGCGGGGGCTAACTATGGCTACACCTTC. Amino acids: CASSPQSAGANYGYTF.

Many counts were recorded for this clonotype. The J gene is TRBJ2-7, the V gene TRBV7-2, with TRBD1 identical over 8 bases. The length of the CDR3 is 14 residues. Germline V gives CDR1 SGHTA, CDR2 FQGNSA. The ends lost 5 bases at V and 6 bases at J; junction bases unmatched: 9. For the CDR3, the DNA is TGTGCCAGCAGCCCTCGGACAGGGCGGCTCGAGCAGTACTTC. Residues: CASSPRTGRLEQYF.

This clonotype was counted ten times or more. The chain carries TRBV6-1 and TRBJ1-2; 7 positions match TRBD1. This CDR3 has 13 residues. Germline assignment: CDR1 MNHNS and CDR2 SASEGT. After removal of 6 bases from V and 5 bases from J, the junction contained 6 bases not matched to a gene. The CDR3 sequence: CASSLGQEYGYTF. CDR3 in DNA: TGTGCCAGCAGCCTCGGACAGGAGTATGGCTACACCTTC.

This clonotype was counted between two and nine times. This rearrangement joins TRBV25-1 to TRBJ2-1; D unclear. Germline values: CDR1 MGHDK, CDR2 SYGVNS. V was trimmed by 8 bases and J by 8 bases, leaving 16 bases between them. The CDR3 runs to 13 residues. CDR3 protein: CASSDPPKDEQFF. The CDR3 DNA follows: TGTGCCAGCTCCGACCCCCCCAAGGATGAGCAGTTCTTC. Combining the CDR3 with reference TRBV25-1 and TRBJ2-1 gives the whole variable domain EADIYQTPRYLVIGTGKKITLECSQTMGHDKMYWYQQDPGMELHLIHYSYGVNSTEKGDLSSESTVSRIRTEHFPLTLESARPSHTSQYLCASSDPPKDEQFFGPGTRLTVL.

V and J are TRBV5-4 and TRBJ2-3; 7 bases map to TRBD2. This CDR3 has 15 amino acids. CDR1 is SGHNT, CDR2 YYREEE, per germline (reference sequence). J gave up 3 bases and V 1 base, and 5 bases lay outside the gene matches. The CDR3 here is CASSLSLAATDTQYF. DNA for the CDR3: TGTGCCAGCAGCTTGTCGCTAGCGGCAACAGATACGCAGTATTTT.

There are many counts of this clonotype. The chain links TRBV7-2 to TRBJ2-1; D gene uncertain. V gave up 1 base and J gave up 3 bases, with 4 bases separating them. CDR3 size: 13 residues. Germline V lookup: CDR1 SGHTA, CDR2 FQGNSA. CDR3 sequence: CASSLDSYNEQFF. CDR3 coding DNA: TGTGCCAGCAGCTTAGACAGCTACAATGAGCAGTTCTTC.

This clonotype was recorded at least ten times. The chain uses TRBV3-1 and TRBJ2-5; D ambiguous. The germline V and J ends were trimmed by 1 base and 7 bases, with 13 bases remaining between them. This CDR3 comprises 14 residues. Per the germline V gene, CDR1 is LGHDT and CDR2 is YNNKEL (reference sequence). The CDR3 DNA reads TGTGCCAGCAGCCAAGTTTCTGGCGATGGGACCCAGTACTTC. This encodes CASSQVSGDGTQYF.

This clonotype was detected many times. The chain recombines TRBV20-1 with TRBJ2-3; D is perhaps TRBD2 (6 bases). The V end was cut by 6 bases, the J end by 7 bases, with 23 bases between. The CDR3 has 15 amino acids. CDR1 and CDR2 from the germline V gene are DFQATT and SNEGSKA (reference sequence). The DNA for the CDR3 is TGCAGTGCGGAGATCAGCGGGCTGGGGGAGAATACGCAGTATTTT. This translates into CSAEISGLGENTQYF.

The genes are TRBV7-2 and TRBJ2-3; 7 nucleotides line up with TRBD1. Germline CDR1 is SGHTA and CDR2 is FQGNSA. J was trimmed by 4 bases and V by 2 bases; bases with no gene match: 6. The CDR3 has 15 residues. The CDR3 region is CASSLLAQGADTQYF. CDR3 bases: TGTGCCAGCAGCTTATTAGCGCAGGGGGCAGATACGCAGTATTTT.

This clonotype was picked up a small number of times. The J gene is TRBJ1-5, the V gene TRBV28, with D maybe TRBD1 (5 bases). V dropped 2 bases and J dropped 7 bases, with 12 bases sitting between them. The CDR3 is made up of 14 amino acids. CDR1 and CDR2 (germline): MDHEN, SYDVKM. In nucleotides, the CDR3 is TGTGCCAGCAGTTTAGACGGGGGGGGACAGCCCCAGCATTTT. It is translated as CASSLDGGGQPQHF.

As regards this clonotype: Because it lacks the conserved phenylalanine or tryptophan at the end, this CDR3 is likely a read error. This chain joins TRBV10-3 and TRBJ2-7; possible D gene TRBD1, 7 bases. The CDR3 totals 15 residues. Germline V gene lookup returns CDR1 ENHRY and CDR2 SYGVKD. Trimming shortened V by 4 bases and J by 1 base, and 14 bases separated the two germline ends. CDR3 region: CAISGGTAQSYEQYL. Here the CDR3 DNA reads TGTGCCATCAGTGGCGGGACAGCTCAGTCCTACGAGCAGTACCTC.

In the case of this clonotype: A much larger clone lies one base from this, so it may be a read error. The rearrangement links TRBV4-3 to TRBJ2-1; D gene ambiguous. The J call may be incorrect, as the DNA end agrees better with TRBJ2-7. Germline CDR1 is LGHNA and CDR2 is YSLEER. There are 13 residues in the CDR3. CDR3 region: CASSPKGSNEQYF. The CDR3, as DNA: TGCGCCAGCAGCCCCAAGGGTAGCAATGAGCAGTACTTC.

This clonotype was detected ten times or more. The gene calls are TRBV29-1 and TRBJ2-7, with 13 bases matching TRBD2. With V trimmed by 6 bases and J by 5 bases, 7 bases remained unmatched. There are 14 residues in the CDR3. Germline V gene sequence: CDR1 SQVTM, CDR2 ANQGSEA. The DNA for the CDR3 is TGCAGCGTCCTCGGGACTAGCGGGATCCACGAGCAGTACTTC. Translation gives CSVLGTSGIHEQYF.

Turning to this clonotype: This may stem from a read error, because a much larger clone lies one nucleotide away. This sequence joins TRBV5-1 and TRBJ2-7; D unclear. The V gene lost 2 bases and the J gene lost 1 base, with 10 bases spanning the gap. Per germline, CDR1 SGHRS and CDR2 YFSETQ. CDR3 size: 14 residues. CDR3 coding DNA: TGCGCCAGCAGCTTCGAGGATAGTTCCTACGAGCAGTACTTC. Translating gives CASSFEDSSYEQYF.

This clonotype was seen repeatedly, ten times or more. V gene TRBV7-9 combines with J gene TRBJ2-1, with D perhaps TRBD2 (6 bases). The CDR3 runs to 17 residues. Germline CDR1 reads SEHNR; CDR2 reads FQNEAQ (reference sequence). Trimming shortened V by 8 bases and J by 8 bases, and 28 bases separated the two germline ends. CDR3 coding DNA: TGTGCCAGCCACCACGTTAGCGGCCACAGGAATGAGGATGAGCAGTTCTTC. It codes for CASHHVSGHRNEDEQFF.

The chain uses TRBV13 and TRBJ2-7, with D perhaps given as TRBD1 or TRBD2 (5 bases each). CDR1 is PRHDT, CDR2 FYEKMQ, per germline (reference sequence). The CDR3 length is 14 residues. The germline V and J ends were trimmed by 7 bases and 0 bases, with 13 bases remaining between them. CDR3 sequence: CASTVKGTSYEQYF. The CDR3 coding sequence is TGTGCCAGCACCGTCAAAGGGACCTCCTACGAGCAGTACTTC.